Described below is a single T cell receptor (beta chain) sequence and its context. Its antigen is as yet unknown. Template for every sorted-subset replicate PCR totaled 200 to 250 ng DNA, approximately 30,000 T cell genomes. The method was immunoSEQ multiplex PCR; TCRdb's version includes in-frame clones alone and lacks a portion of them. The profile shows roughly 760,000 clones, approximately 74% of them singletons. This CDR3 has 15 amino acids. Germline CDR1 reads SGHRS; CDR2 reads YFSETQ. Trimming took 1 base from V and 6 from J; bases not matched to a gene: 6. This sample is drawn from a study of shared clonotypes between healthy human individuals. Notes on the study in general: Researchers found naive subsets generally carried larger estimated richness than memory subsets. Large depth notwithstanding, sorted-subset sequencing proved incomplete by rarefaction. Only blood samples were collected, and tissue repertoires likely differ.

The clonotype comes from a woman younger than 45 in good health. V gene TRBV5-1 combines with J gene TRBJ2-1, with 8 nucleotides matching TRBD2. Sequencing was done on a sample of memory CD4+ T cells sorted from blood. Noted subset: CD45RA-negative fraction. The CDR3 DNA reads TGCGCCAGCAGCTTGTCGGGAGGGGTCGCCAATGAGCAGTTCTTC. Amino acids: CASSLSGGVANEQFF.